Each of the 30 T cell receptor beta chains below was sequenced from the same sample in a study of response to subunit inactivated influenza vaccine. TCRdb re-analysed the RT-PCR reads in MiXCR, keeping a single row per CDR3 protein. The top ten clones hold around 10% of a sample with a few hundred thousand distinct CDR3 sequences, about 14% of them seen once. The sequencing used PBMCs from blood, collected 11 to 12 days after vaccination. These TCRs come from a middle-aged man who received an inactivated influenza vaccine.

The V call is TRBV20-1, the J call TRBJ2-3; perhaps TRBD2 as D (5 bases). The CDR3 totals 15 residues. Trimming stripped 1 base from V and 0 bases from J, with 11 bases between. The germline V gene encodes CDR1 DFQATT and CDR2 SNEGSKA (reference sequence). The CDR3 DNA reads as TGCAGTGCTAGAGTTGGGAGCGGAAGCACAGATACGCAGTATTTT. This sequence encodes CSARVGSGSTDTQYF.

The chain recombines TRBV5-1 with TRBJ1-5; tentatively, D is TRBD1 (6 bases). This CDR3 has 15 residues. Per the germline V gene, CDR1 is SGHRS and CDR2 is YFSETQ. V was clipped by 4 bases and J by 4 bases, with 15 bases between them. CDR3 sequence reads: CASSAGAGENQPQHF. CDR3 nucleotides: TGCGCCAGCAGCGCGGGGGCAGGGGAGAATCAGCCCCAGCATTTT.

The chain has TRBV4-1 and TRBJ2-4, with TRBD2 identical over 15 bases. Trimming cost V 4 bases and J 2 bases; bases outside gene matches: 6. CDR3 size: 18 residues. The germline CDR1 and CDR2 sequences are MGHRA and YSYEKL. Here the CDR3 reads CASSPGLAGGPSKNIQYF. Here the CDR3 DNA reads TGCGCCAGCAGCCCCGGACTAGCGGGAGGGCCGTCCAAAAACATTCAGTACTTC.

This clonotype was seen repeatedly, ten times or more. The genes are TRBV10-3 and TRBJ2-2; D is undetermined. Looked up from germline, CDR1 is ENHRY and CDR2 is SYGVKD. There are 14 residues in the CDR3. V was shortened by 2 bases and J by 2 bases, with 6 bases between the two germline ends. CDR3 coding DNA: TGTGCCATCAGTGAGGTGACTAACACCGGGGAGCTGTTTTTT. Its protein is CAISEVTNTGELFF.

This clonotype was seen a single time. The rearrangement uses TRBV12-3 or TRBV12-4 and TRBJ2-2, with TRBD2 as a possible D gene (5 bases). The CDR3 is 18 amino acids. V was clipped by 4 bases and J by 5 bases, with 23 bases between them. The CDR3: CASSSDFWKHDSTGELFF. The CDR3 coding sequence is TGTGCCAGCAGTTCGGACTTTTGGAAACACGATTCTACCGGGGAGCTGTTTTTT.

The chain has TRBV5-5 and TRBJ2-1, with 7 bases fitting TRBD2. From germline, CDR1 is SGHKS and CDR2 YYEKEE (reference sequence). V dropped 0 bases and J dropped 5; count of bases not matched to a gene: 5. This CDR3 is 15 amino acids long. CDR3 in amino acids: CASSLGGGSNNEQFF. DNA for the CDR3: TGTGCCAGCAGCTTGGGCGGGGGTTCTAACAATGAGCAGTTCTTC.

Notes on this clonotype: A read error may explain this, as a much larger clone is one base away. The J gene is TRBJ2-7, the V gene TRBV5-1; 7 nucleotides match TRBD1. Germline CDR1 is SGHRS and CDR2 is YFSETQ. V was pared by 4 bases and J by 1 base, with 2 bases of the junction left unmatched. The CDR3 has 13 amino acids. The chain's CDR3 is CASSKDRSYEQYF. The CDR3 DNA sequence: TGCGCCAGCAGCAAGGACAGGTCCTACGAGCAGTACTTC.

In this sample, this clonotype turned up once. The chain has TRBV29-1 and TRBJ2-7; a weak D match, TRBD1 (6 bases). The germline V and J ends were trimmed by 3 bases and 0 bases, with 9 bases remaining between them. This CDR3 contains 13 residues. CDR1 and CDR2 from the germline V gene are SQVTM and ANQGSEA. CDR3 nucleotide sequence: TGCAGCGTTGATAAAGGGGGCTCCTACGAGCAGTACTTC. Its translation: CSVDKGGSYEQYF.

V is TRBV30 and J is TRBJ2-7; 7 positions match TRBD1. This CDR3 spans 13 amino acids. The V segment lost 5 bases and the J segment 3 bases; nucleotides outside the gene matches: 7. Germline V gene data show CDR1 as GTSNPN and CDR2 as SVGIG (reference sequence). The CDR3 DNA reads as TGTGCCTGGGCCCGACAGGGAATCTACGAGCAGTACTTC. It codes for CAWARQGIYEQYF.

The CDR3 sequence is CASSLGILAGVTRDTQYF. In DNA form, the CDR3 reads TGTGCCAGCAGCTTAGGGATCCTAGCGGGAGTGACAAGAGATACGCAGTATTTT. The chain recombines TRBV11-1 with TRBJ2-3; 10 nucleotides agree with TRBD2. V lost 1 base to trimming and J lost 5 bases; unmatched junction nucleotides: 12. The germline V gene encodes CDR1 SGHAT and CDR2 FQDESV (reference sequence). This CDR3 spans 18 amino acids.

The J gene is TRBJ2-1, the V gene TRBV5-1, with D perhaps being TRBD1 or TRBD2 (5 bases each). Germline values: CDR1 SGHRS, CDR2 YFSETQ. CDR3 size: 14 residues. Trimming shortened V by 6 bases and J by 5 bases, and 15 bases separated the two germline ends. The CDR3 reads CASKATGRHNEQFF. The CDR3 bases are TGCGCCAGCAAAGCTACGGGGCGGCACAATGAGCAGTTCTTC.

This clonotype was found a few times. The chain combines TRBV7-2 with TRBJ2-7, with no clear D. Germline lookup yields CDR1 SGHTA and CDR2 FQGNSA. The length of the CDR3 is 14 residues. V was trimmed by 0 bases and J by 6 bases, leaving 12 bases between them. The CDR3 spells CASSLAQESSEQYF. Here the CDR3 DNA reads TGTGCCAGCAGCTTAGCGCAAGAGAGTAGCGAGCAGTACTTC.

In its sample, this clonotype was seen a few times. The chain links TRBV12-3 or TRBV12-4 to TRBJ2-5; 7 bases align to TRBD2. V lost 6 bases, J lost 7 bases, and 8 bases stayed unmatched. The CDR3 loop spans 13 amino acids. The CDR3 reads CASSSGLGLTQYF. CDR3 nucleotide sequence: TGTGCCAGCAGCAGTGGACTAGGCTTGACCCAGTACTTC.

This clonotype appeared many times. The chain links TRBV4-1 to TRBJ1-1, with TRBD1 matching 10 bases. The CDR3 has 15 amino acids. V dropped 2 bases and J dropped 7; count of bases not matched to a gene: 7. Germline V CDR1 and CDR2: MGHRA, YSYEKL. This CDR3 reads CASSQPGTGVIEAFF. The CDR3 coding sequence is TGCGCCAGCAGCCAACCCGGGACAGGGGTCATTGAAGCTTTCTTT.

About this clonotype itself: At one of its ends the junction is not consistent with the germline gene, which may arise from a read error. This rearrangement joins TRBV10-3 to TRBJ2-7, with 7 nucleotides matching TRBD1. The CDR3 extends over 16 amino acids. Germline values: CDR1 ENHRY, CDR2 SYGVKD. The chain's CDR3 is CAISETQTGPSYEQYF. CDR3 coding DNA: TGTGCCATCAGTGAGACCCAGACAGGGCCCTCCTACGAACAGTACTTC.

This clonotype was detected a few times. The V call is TRBV20-1, the J call TRBJ2-5; weak D call: TRBD2 (5 bases). CDR3 length: 14 amino acids. The germline gives CDR1 DFQATT, CDR2 SNEGSKA (reference sequence). Trimming took 3 bases from V and 2 from J, leaving 13 bases between them. The CDR3 loop is CSASPREPQETQYF. CDR3 DNA: TGCAGTGCTAGCCCGAGGGAACCACAAGAGACCCAGTACTTC.

The chain carries TRBV5-1 and TRBJ1-5, with TRBD1 identical over 7 bases. Trimming removed 0 bases from V and 0 bases from J; junction bases left unmatched: 3. The germline gives CDR1 SGHRS, CDR2 YFSETQ. The CDR3 sequence is 16 residues long. Here the CDR3 reads CASSLARGYSNQPQHF. CDR3 sequence (DNA): TGCGCCAGCAGCTTGGCCAGGGGGTATAGCAATCAGCCCCAGCATTTT.

The chain links TRBV29-1 to TRBJ2-7, with 12 bases matching TRBD2. Looked up from germline, CDR1 is SQVTM and CDR2 is ANQGSEA. CDR3 length equals 14 residues. The CDR3 bases are TGCAACGTAGTTCCTAGCGGGAGGGCCTACGAGCAGTACTTC. Translation gives CNVVPSGRAYEQYF.

The chain has TRBV3-1 and TRBJ2-1; possibly TRBD2 for D (6 bases). V was pared by 1 base and J by 9 bases, with 19 bases between. The CDR3 is made up of 16 amino acids. CDR1 is LGHDT, CDR2 YNNKEL, per germline (reference sequence). The CDR3 sequence is CASSQVGVTSRTEQFF. CDR3 sequence (DNA): TGTGCCAGCAGCCAAGTTGGTGTTACTAGCCGTACTGAGCAGTTCTTC.

The genes are TRBV7-9 and TRBJ2-3; D is possibly TRBD1 (5 bases). Germline V CDR1 and CDR2: SEHNR, FQNEAQ (reference sequence). Trimming shortened V by 10 bases and J by 2 bases, and 19 bases separated the two germline ends. The CDR3 totals 15 residues. The CDR3 loop is CATTEVGRATDTQYF. The DNA for the CDR3 is TGTGCCACCACCGAGGTGGGCAGGGCCACAGATACGCAGTATTTT.

This clonotype was seen only a few times. This rearrangement joins TRBV20-1 to TRBJ1-1, with D perhaps TRBD1 (6 bases). The germline V gene encodes CDR1 DFQATT and CDR2 SNEGSKA (reference sequence). This CDR3 comprises 11 residues. The ends were cut back, 6 bases at V and 7 bases at J, with 12 bases in the middle. The CDR3 is CSAEQGVEAFF. The CDR3 DNA follows: TGCAGTGCGGAACAGGGAGTTGAAGCTTTCTTT.

This sequence joins TRBV7-3 and TRBJ2-5; D unclear. Trimming pared 4 bases from V and 4 bases from J, leaving 7 bases between. The CDR3 contains 12 residues. The germline gives CDR1 SGHTA, CDR2 FQGTGA. CDR3 coding DNA: TGTGCCAGCAGCTCGGATTCAGAGACCCAGTACTTC. Protein: CASSSDSETQYF.

This clonotype has a single count. V and J are TRBV7-9 and TRBJ2-1; D remains unclear. The CDR3 is 16 amino acids. Germline V CDR1 and CDR2: SEHNR, FQNEAQ (reference sequence). Trimming pared 1 base from V and 6 bases from J, leaving 16 bases between. The CDR3 DNA sequence: TGTGCCAGCAGCTTAGGCCCTAGTACCCCCTCCAATGAGCAGTTCTTC. Protein sequence: CASSLGPSTPSNEQFF. Full variable domain (outside the CDR3, taken from reference TRBV7-9 and TRBJ2-1): DTGVSQNPRHKITKRGQNVTFRCDPISEHNRLYWYRQTLGQGPEFLTYFQNEAQLEKSRLLSDRFSAERPKGSFSTLEIQRTEQGDSAMYLCASSLGPSTPSNEQFFGPGTRLTVL.

The table lists this clonotype with a few counts. This sequence joins TRBV30 and TRBJ1-6, with D possibly TRBD1 on 6 matching bases. V was cut by 5 bases and J by 7 bases, with 9 bases left in between. CDR1 GTSNPN and CDR2 SVGIG come from the germline V gene (reference sequence). This CDR3 contains 12 residues. The CDR3 bases are TGTGCCTGGGGACAGCAAAATTCACCCCTCCACTTT. Translating it yields CAWGQQNSPLHF.

As to this clonotype: One end of the junction is discordant with germline, which a read error may explain. V gene TRBV5-4 combines with J gene TRBJ1-4; D is unresolved. Looked up from germline, CDR1 is SGHNT and CDR2 is YYREEE (reference sequence). The CDR3 has 14 residues. CDR3 region: CASSPTRNRERLFF. The CDR3 DNA is TGTGCCAGCAGCCCGACTAGGAACCGAGAAAGACTGTTTTTT. Filled out from reference TRBV5-4 and TRBJ1-4, the complete variable domain reads ETGVTQSPTHLIKTRGQQVTLRCSSQSGHNTVSWYQQALGQGPQFIFQYYREEENGRGNFPPRFSGLQFPNYSSELNVNALELDDSALYLCASSPTRNRERLFFGSGTQLSVL.

The CDR3 nucleotides are TGTGCCAGTAGTTGGTCCCAATTACCCGGGGAGCTGTTTTTT. Its protein product is CASSWSQLPGELFF. The rearrangement links TRBV19 to TRBJ2-2; unclear D gene. From germline, CDR1 is LNHDA and CDR2 SQIVND (reference sequence). The V end was cut by 5 bases, the J end by 6 bases, with 13 bases between. This CDR3 is 14 amino acids long. The full variable domain, with the rest looked up from reference TRBV19 and TRBJ2-2, is DGGITQSPKYLFRKEGQNVTLSCEQNLNHDAMYWYRQDPGQGLRLIYYSQIVNDFQKGDIAEGYSVSREKKESFPLTVTSAQKNPTAFYLCASSWSQLPGELFFGEGSRLTVL.

This clonotype appeared a few times. The rearrangement uses TRBV4-1 and TRBJ2-7, with D possibly called TRBD1 or TRBD2 (6 bases each). The germline V gene has CDR1 MGHRA and CDR2 YSYEKL. V was shortened by 5 bases and J by 6 bases, with 20 bases between the two germline ends. This CDR3 region has 15 residues. CDR3 nucleotides: TGCGCCAGCAGCTCTCACCGGGGGCAGATCGGCGAGCAGTACTTC. It codes for CASSSHRGQIGEQYF.

The rearrangement links TRBV11-2 to TRBJ2-7; TRBD1 or TRBD2 may be the D gene (5 bases each). Per the germline V gene, CDR1 is SGHAT and CDR2 is FQNNGV. The CDR3 runs to 16 residues. Trimming cost V 4 bases and J 4 bases, with 20 bases left between them. The CDR3 region has the DNA TGTGCCAGCAGCTCCCCCCCGGACACGGGGCTGTACGAGCAGTACTTC. Residues: CASSSPPDTGLYEQYF. Combining the CDR3 with reference TRBV11-2 and TRBJ2-7 gives the whole variable domain EAGVAQSPRYKIIEKRQSVAFWCNPISGHATLYWYQQILGQGPKLLIQFQNNGVVDDSQLPKDRFSAERLKGVDSTLKIQPAKLEDSAVYLCASSSPPDTGLYEQYFGPGTRLTVT.

This sequence joins TRBV3-1 and TRBJ2-3, with a possible D match to TRBD2 (7 bases). Germline V gene lookup returns CDR1 LGHDT and CDR2 YNNKEL (reference sequence). The CDR3 covers 17 residues. Trimming shortened V by 2 bases and J by 1 base, and 16 bases separated the two germline ends. In nucleotides, the CDR3 is TGTGCCAGCAGCCAACACATGGGGGGGCCCGGCACAGATACGCAGTATTTT. Its protein is CASSQHMGGPGTDTQYF.

This clonotype was seen repeatedly, ten times or more. The chain carries TRBV6-6 and TRBJ2-7, with D unclear. CDR1 is MNHNY, CDR2 SVGAGI, per germline (reference sequence). The CDR3 extends over 13 amino acids. Trimming shortened V by 7 bases and J by 3 bases, and 13 bases separated the two germline ends. The CDR3 sequence: CASTARAFYEQYF. In nucleotides, the CDR3 is TGTGCCAGCACCGCCCGCGCCTTCTACGAGCAGTACTTC.